The rows below give T cell receptor beta chains drawn from one sample of a study of graft-versus-host responses after intestinal transplantation. No antigen has been identified for these receptors. Sequencing used immunoSEQ multiplex PCR; TCRdb keeps in-frame clones, though not all of them. The data show 95,000 to 130,000 clones, 90% seen once. The sample consisted of unstimulated CD4+ T cells sorted from spleen or lymph node cells, taken before intestinal transplant. The source is a human donor who received an intestinal transplant. The CDR3 runs from the conserved cysteine through the conserved F or W. D genes are given only for firm matches. Size is stated for part of the rows, as once, few or many counts, or as a class when the clone is expanded.

d_call clone_size j_call v_call cdr3_aa cdr3_nt
TRBD1 - TRBJ2-2 TRBV5-1 CASRSGTVARGELFF TGCGCCAGCAGGTCCGGGACAGTTGCCAGGGGGGAGCTGTTTTTT
TRBD1 - TRBJ2-7 TRBV18 CASSRGQETYEQYF TGTGCCAGCTCACGGGGACAGGAGACCTACGAGCAGTACTTC
TRBD1 once TRBJ1-3 TRBV4-1 CASSQVGTGGNTIYF TGCGCCAGCAGCCAAGTGGGGACAGGGGGAAACACCATATATTTT
TRBD2 - TRBJ2-1 TRBV5-6 CASSLANLAGYNEQFF TGTGCCAGCAGCTTGGCCAATCTAGCGGGGTACAATGAGCAGTTCTTC
- - TRBJ2-5 TRBV6-5 CASSYGAARAQYF TGTGCCAGCAGTTACGGGGCGGCCCGGGCCCAGTACTTC
- - TRBJ1-1 TRBV13 CASSLGLRETEAFF TGTGCCAGCAGCTTAGGCCTCCGGGAGACTGAAGCTTTCTTT
- - TRBJ2-3 TRBV2 CASSPQASTDTQYF TGTGCCAGCAGCCCCCAAGCTAGCACAGATACGCAGTATTTT
- - TRBJ2-3 TRBV7-2 CASSPDHQATQYF TGTGCCAGCAGCCCGGATCACCAGGCTACGCAGTATTTT
- - TRBJ1-2 TRBV6-1 CATQGRGNYGYTF TGTGCCACCCAGGGGAGGGGTAACTATGGCTACACCTTC
TRBD1 - TRBJ1-3 TRBV12-5 CASDDREPGNTIYF TGTGCTAGTGACGACAGGGAACCTGGAAACACCATATATTTT
TRBD1 once TRBJ1-4 TRBV5-8 CASSLQGWREKLFF TGTGCCAGCAGCTTACAGGGGTGGCGTGAAAAACTGTTTTTT
TRBD1 - TRBJ2-7 TRBV5-1 CASSQDRGKEQYF TGCGCCAGCAGCCAGGACAGGGGGAAAGAGCAGTACTTC
TRBD2 - TRBJ2-7 TRBV14 CASSPSRWREGQEQYF TGTGCCAGCAGCCCTTCCAGGTGGCGGGAGGGCCAAGAGCAGTACTTC
- once TRBJ2-7 TRBV5-1 CASSSPESPYEQYF TGCGCCAGCAGCTCACCCGAGAGCCCCTACGAGCAGTACTTC
TRBD1 - TRBJ1-5 TRBV10-3 CAISDGQGYQPQHF TGTGCCATCAGTGATGGACAGGGTTATCAGCCCCAGCATTTT